This T cell receptor beta chain was documented in a study of CD4 T cell repertoires in COVID-19. Donors had recovered from mild-to-severe COVID-19. This table comes from immunoSEQ multiplex PCR, and its TCRdb copy is limited to in-frame clones, with some not included. The repertoire holds some 71,000 clones, with approximately 83% as singletons. This CDR3 has 15 amino acids. V was pared by 10 bases and J by 0 bases, with 17 bases between. The germline gives CDR1 SEHNR, CDR2 FQNEAQ (reference sequence). The sequence was obtained from a human donor who had COVID-19. The sequencing used CD4+ T cells from peripheral blood, collected after recovery from COVID-19. The gene calls are TRBV7-9 and TRBJ2-3; possible D gene TRBD1, 5 bases. The CDR3 here is CAITAGLISTDTQYF. For the CDR3, the DNA is TGTGCCATAACTGCAGGGCTTATTAGCACAGATACGCAGTATTTT.